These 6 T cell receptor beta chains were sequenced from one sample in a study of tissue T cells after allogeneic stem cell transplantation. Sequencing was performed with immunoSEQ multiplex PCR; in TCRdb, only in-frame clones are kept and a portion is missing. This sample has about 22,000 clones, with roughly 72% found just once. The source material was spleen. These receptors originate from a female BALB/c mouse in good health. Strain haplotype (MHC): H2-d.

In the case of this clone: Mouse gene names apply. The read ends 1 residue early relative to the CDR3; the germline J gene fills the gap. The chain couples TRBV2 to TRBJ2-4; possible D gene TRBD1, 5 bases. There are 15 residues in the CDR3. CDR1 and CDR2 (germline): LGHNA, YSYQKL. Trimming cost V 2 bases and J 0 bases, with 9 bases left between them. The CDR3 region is CASSQQDISQNTLYF. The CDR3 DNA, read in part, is TGTGCCAGCAGCCAACAGGACATTAGTCAAAACACCTTGTAC.

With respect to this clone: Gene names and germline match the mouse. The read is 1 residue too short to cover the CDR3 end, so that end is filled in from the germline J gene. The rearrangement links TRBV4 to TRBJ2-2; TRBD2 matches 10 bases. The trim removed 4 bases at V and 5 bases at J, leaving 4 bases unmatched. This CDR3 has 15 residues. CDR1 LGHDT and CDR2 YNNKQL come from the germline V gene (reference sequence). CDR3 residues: CASSSWGGATGQLYF. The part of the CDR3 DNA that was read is TGTGCCAGCAGCTCCTGGGGGGGCGCAACCGGGCAGCTCTAC.

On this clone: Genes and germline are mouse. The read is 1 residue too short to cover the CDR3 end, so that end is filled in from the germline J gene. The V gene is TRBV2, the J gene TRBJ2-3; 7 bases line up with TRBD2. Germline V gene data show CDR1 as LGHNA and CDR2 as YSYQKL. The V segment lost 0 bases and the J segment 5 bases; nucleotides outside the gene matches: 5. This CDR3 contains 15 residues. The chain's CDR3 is CASSQEVGGKETLYF. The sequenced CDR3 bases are TGTGCCAGCAGCCAAGAGGTGGGGGGAAAAGAAACGCTGTAT.

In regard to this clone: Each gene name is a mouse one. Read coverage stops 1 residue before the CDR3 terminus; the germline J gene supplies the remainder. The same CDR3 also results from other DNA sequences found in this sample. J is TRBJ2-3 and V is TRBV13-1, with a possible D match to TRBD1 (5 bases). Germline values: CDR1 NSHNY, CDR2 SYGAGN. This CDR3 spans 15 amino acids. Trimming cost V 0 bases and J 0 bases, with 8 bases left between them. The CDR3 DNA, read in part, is TGTGCCAGCAGTGATGCAGGGAATAGTGCAGAAACGCTGTAT. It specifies CASSDAGNSAETLY. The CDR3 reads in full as CASSDAGNSAETLYF.

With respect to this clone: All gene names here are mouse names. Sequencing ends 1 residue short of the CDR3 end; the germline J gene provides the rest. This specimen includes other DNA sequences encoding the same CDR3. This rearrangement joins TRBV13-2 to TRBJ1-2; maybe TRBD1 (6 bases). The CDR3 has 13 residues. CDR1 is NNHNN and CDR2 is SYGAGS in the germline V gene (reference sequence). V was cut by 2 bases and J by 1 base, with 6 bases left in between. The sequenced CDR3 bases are TGTGCCAGCGGTGAGGGACAAAACTCCGACTACACC. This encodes CASGEGQNSDYT. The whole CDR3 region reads CASGEGQNSDYTF.

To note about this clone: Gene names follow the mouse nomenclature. CDR3: CGARLGRGNQAPLF. The sequenced CDR3 bases are TGTGGTGCTAGATTAGGGAGGGGCAACCAGGCTCCGCTT. The chain uses TRBV20 and TRBJ1-5, with D possibly matching TRBD1 (5 bases). Sequencing ends 1 residue short of the CDR3 end; the germline J gene provides the rest. Trimming removed 3 bases at V and 3 bases at J, with 12 bases between. In germline, CDR1 is GFQATS, CDR2 STVNSAI. The length of the CDR3 is 14 residues.